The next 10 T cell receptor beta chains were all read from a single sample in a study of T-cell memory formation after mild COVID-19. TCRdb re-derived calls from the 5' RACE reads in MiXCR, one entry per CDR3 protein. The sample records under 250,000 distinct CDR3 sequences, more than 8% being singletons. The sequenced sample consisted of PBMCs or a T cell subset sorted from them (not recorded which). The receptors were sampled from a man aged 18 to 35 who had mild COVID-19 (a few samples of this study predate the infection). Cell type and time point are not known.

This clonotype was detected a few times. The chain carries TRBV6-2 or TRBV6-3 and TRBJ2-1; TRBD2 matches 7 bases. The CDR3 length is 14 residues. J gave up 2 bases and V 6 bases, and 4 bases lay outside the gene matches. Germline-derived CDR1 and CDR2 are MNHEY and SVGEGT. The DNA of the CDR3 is TGTGCCAGCAGATGGGGGGGGACCTACAATGAGCAGTTCTTC. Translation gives CASRWGGTYNEQFF.

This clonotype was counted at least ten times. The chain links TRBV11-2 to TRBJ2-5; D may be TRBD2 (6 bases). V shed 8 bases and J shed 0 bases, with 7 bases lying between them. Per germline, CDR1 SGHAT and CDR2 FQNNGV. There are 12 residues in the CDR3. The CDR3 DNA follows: TGTGCCAGCCGGGGGTACCAAGAGACCCAGTACTTC. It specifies CASRGYQETQYF.

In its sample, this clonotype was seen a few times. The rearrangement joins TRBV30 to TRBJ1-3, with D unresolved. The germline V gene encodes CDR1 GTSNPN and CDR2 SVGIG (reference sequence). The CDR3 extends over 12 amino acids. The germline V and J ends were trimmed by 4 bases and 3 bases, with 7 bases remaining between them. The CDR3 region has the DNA TGTGCCTGGAATGTGGGTGGAAACACCATATATTTT. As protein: CAWNVGGNTIYF.

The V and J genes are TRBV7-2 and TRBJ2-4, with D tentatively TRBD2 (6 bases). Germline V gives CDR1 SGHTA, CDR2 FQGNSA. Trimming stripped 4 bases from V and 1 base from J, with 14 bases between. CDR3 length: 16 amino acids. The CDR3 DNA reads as TGTGCCAGCAGCTCCACGGGACTCTCCGCCAAAAACATTCAGTACTTC. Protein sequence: CASSSTGLSAKNIQYF. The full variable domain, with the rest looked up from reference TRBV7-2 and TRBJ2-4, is GAGVSQSPSNKVTEKGKDVELRCDPISGHTALYWYRQSLGQGLEFLIYFQGNSAPDKSGLPSDRFSAERTGGSVSTLTIQRTQQEDSAVYLCASSSTGLSAKNIQYFGAGTRLSVL.

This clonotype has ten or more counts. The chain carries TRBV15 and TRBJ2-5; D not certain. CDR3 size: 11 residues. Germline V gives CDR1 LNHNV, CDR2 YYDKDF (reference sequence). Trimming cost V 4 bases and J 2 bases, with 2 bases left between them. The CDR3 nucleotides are TGTGCCACCAGCAATCAAGAGACCCAGTACTTC. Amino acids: CATSNQETQYF.

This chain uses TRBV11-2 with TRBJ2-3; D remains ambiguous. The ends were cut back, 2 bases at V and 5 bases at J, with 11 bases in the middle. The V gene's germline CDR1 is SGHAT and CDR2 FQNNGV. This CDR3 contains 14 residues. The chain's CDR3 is CASSLSPVIDTQYF. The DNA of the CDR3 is TGTGCCAGCAGCTTATCCCCCGTCATAGATACGCAGTATTTT. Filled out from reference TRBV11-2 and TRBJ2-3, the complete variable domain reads EAGVAQSPRYKIIEKRQSVAFWCNPISGHATLYWYQQILGQGPKLLIQFQNNGVVDDSQLPKDRFSAERLKGVDSTLKIQPAKLEDSAVYLCASSLSPVIDTQYFGPGTRLTVL.

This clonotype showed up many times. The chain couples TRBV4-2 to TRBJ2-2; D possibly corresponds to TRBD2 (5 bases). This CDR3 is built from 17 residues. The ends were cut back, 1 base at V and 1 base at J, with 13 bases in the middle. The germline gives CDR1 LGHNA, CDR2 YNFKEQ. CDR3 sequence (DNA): TGTGCCAGCAGCCAAGGGCTGGACTGGAAGAACACCGGGGAGCTGTTTTTT. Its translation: CASSQGLDWKNTGELFF.

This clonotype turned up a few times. The CDR3 DNA follows: TGTGCCAGCAGCTTAGCGTTGTGGAGCGGGGGGGTCCACGAGCAGTACTTC. Protein product: CASSLALWSGGVHEQYF. The chain is built from TRBV7-6 and TRBJ2-7; TRBD2 aligns across 10 bases. The CDR3 extends over 17 amino acids. In germline, CDR1 is SGHVS, CDR2 FNYEAQ. Trimming removed 0 bases from V and 5 bases from J; junction bases left unmatched: 10.

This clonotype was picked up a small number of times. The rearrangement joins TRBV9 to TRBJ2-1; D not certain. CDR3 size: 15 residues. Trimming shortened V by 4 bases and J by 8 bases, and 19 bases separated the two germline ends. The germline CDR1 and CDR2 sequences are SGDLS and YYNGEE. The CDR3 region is CASSPRLGTRHEQFF. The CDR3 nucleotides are TGTGCCAGCAGCCCCCGACTGGGAACTCGGCATGAGCAGTTCTTC.

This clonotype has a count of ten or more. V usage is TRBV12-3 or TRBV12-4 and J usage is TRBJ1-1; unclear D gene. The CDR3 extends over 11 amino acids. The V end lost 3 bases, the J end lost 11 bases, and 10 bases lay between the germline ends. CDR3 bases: TGTGCCAGCAGTTTGAGGATTCAGGCTTTCTTT. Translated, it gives CASSLRIQAFF.